One and the same sample provided the 17 T cell receptor beta chains below, sequenced in a study of vaccination and CD4 T cells after COVID-19. Stated treatment: approximately 10-day PBMC culture with coronavirus spike peptide pools or control peptides (ViraFEST assay). Sequencing of cultured CD4+ T cell DNA used the Oncomine TCR Beta short-read assay. TCRdb called the PCR reads again in MiXCR, with one record for every CDR3 protein. This repertoire shows about 23,000 distinct CDR3 sequences, about 67% found once; its top ten account for about 20%. Which antigens these TCRs recognize remains unknown. The source material was CD4+ T cells from blood, cultured in vitro, sampled after SARS-CoV-2 vaccination. Source of these receptors: a human donor who received a COVID-19 vaccine.

The rearrangement uses TRBV2 and TRBJ2-5; 7 bases agree with TRBD2. The V and J ends lost 6 bases and 2 bases, in that order; junction bases with no gene match: 6. Germline V gene data show CDR1 as SNHLY and CDR2 as FYNNEI. The CDR3 covers 14 residues. The CDR3 coding sequence is TGTGCCAGCAGACGACTAGCACAACAAGAGACCCAGTACTTC. Translating it yields CASRRLAQQETQYF.

The rearrangement joins TRBV7-2 to TRBJ1-6, with TRBD1 identical over 10 bases. J was trimmed by 10 bases and V by 4 bases; bases with no gene match: 4. CDR3 size: 14 residues. The V gene's germline CDR1 is SGHTA and CDR2 FQGNSA. The CDR3 region has the DNA TGTGCCAGCAGCTCGGGACAGGGGTGGTCACCCCTCCACTTT. Encoded protein: CASSSGQGWSPLHF. The variable domain in full, completed from reference TRBV7-2 and TRBJ1-6, reads GAGVSQSPSNKVTEKGKDVELRCDPISGHTALYWYRQSLGQGLEFLIYFQGNSAPDKSGLPSDRFSAERTGGSVSTLTIQRTQQEDSAVYLCASSSGQGWSPLHFGNGTRLTVT.

V gene TRBV5-1 combines with J gene TRBJ2-3; TRBD1 or TRBD2 may be the D gene (6 bases each). The CDR3 has 16 residues. CDR1 and CDR2 (germline): SGHRS, YFSETQ. V lost 5 bases and J lost 4, with 20 bases in between. Written as DNA, the CDR3 is TGCGCCAGCAGGCTGCCTAGGGGGGCAGGGGCAGATACGCAGTATTTT. It is translated as CASRLPRGAGADTQYF.

CDR3 coding DNA: TGTGCCAGTAGTATAGTGGGGAACTATAATCAGCCCCAGCATTTT. Protein: CASSIVGNYNQPQHF. The V and J genes are TRBV19 and TRBJ1-5; D call uncertain. This CDR3 has 15 residues. Germline V gene lookup returns CDR1 LNHDA and CDR2 SQIVND (reference sequence). The ends were cut back, 1 base at V and 4 bases at J, with 11 bases in the middle.

A word on this clonotype: The junction differs from germline at one of its ends, possibly a read error. V is TRBV27 and J is TRBJ2-3, with TRBD2 as a possible D gene (6 bases). The CDR3 consists of 15 residues. Per germline, CDR1 MNHEY and CDR2 SMNVEV (reference sequence). The CDR3 region is CASSLTGANFDTRYF. The CDR3 DNA is TGTGCCAGCAGTTTGACGGGAGCCAACTTCGATACGCGGTATTTT.

This clonotype came up once. The chain has TRBV2 and TRBJ1-2; D uncertain. CDR1 is SNHLY, CDR2 FYNNEI, per germline. Trimming took off 3 bases at V and 0 bases at J, with 5 bases between the two ends. There are 13 residues in the CDR3. Written as DNA, the CDR3 is TGTGCCAGCAGTGAGCAAGCTAACTATGGCTACACCTTC. Its translation: CASSEQANYGYTF.

CDR3 DNA: TGTGCCAGCAGCTCTACCCCTAGGATGAACACCGGGGAGCTGTTTTTT. Translation gives CASSSTPRMNTGELFF. This chain uses TRBV11-3 with TRBJ2-2; D is uncertain. This CDR3 contains 16 residues. Trimming stripped 4 bases from V and 1 base from J, with 13 bases between. Germline values: CDR1 SGHNT, CDR2 YENEEA.

The rearrangement links TRBV20-1 to TRBJ2-1, with 8 bases fitting TRBD1. The CDR3 is 15 residues long. The germline gives CDR1 DFQATT, CDR2 SNEGSKA (reference sequence). The V segment lost 1 base and the J segment 4 bases; nucleotides outside the gene matches: 6. The CDR3 reads CSARGTGGKYNEQFF. The CDR3 coding sequence is TGCAGTGCTAGAGGAACAGGGGGGAAATACAATGAGCAGTTCTTC.

The rearrangement joins TRBV5-1 to TRBJ2-2; D gene unclear. Trimming cost V 0 bases and J 6 bases, with 15 bases left between them. Germline V lookup: CDR1 SGHRS, CDR2 YFSETQ. CDR3 length: 16 residues. The CDR3 here is CASSLDGPEIPGELFF. CDR3 coding DNA: TGCGCCAGCAGCTTGGATGGGCCCGAGATTCCCGGGGAGCTGTTTTTT. The full variable domain, completed using reference TRBV5-1 and TRBJ2-2, is KAGVTQTPRYLIKTRGQQVTLSCSPISGHRSVSWYQQTPGQGLQFLFEYFSETQRNKGNFPGRFSGRQFSNSRSEMNVSTLELGDSALYLCASSLDGPEIPGELFFGEGSRLTVL.

This clonotype was detected only a few times. This chain joins TRBV11-2 and TRBJ1-2; no reliable D call. Germline loops: CDR1 SGHAT, CDR2 FQNNGV. V was clipped by 0 bases and J by 7 bases, with 9 bases between them. This CDR3 spans 13 amino acids. This CDR3 is CASSLDRSGGYTF. Here the CDR3 DNA reads TGTGCCAGCAGCTTAGATAGATCTGGTGGCTACACCTTC.

This rearrangement joins TRBV6-1 to TRBJ1-4; D possibly corresponds to TRBD1 (5 bases). Germline V gene data show CDR1 as MNHNS and CDR2 as SASEGT. Trimming shortened V by 7 bases and J by 5 bases, and 14 bases separated the two germline ends. This CDR3 contains 14 residues. The CDR3 is CASTPGTSNEKLFF. Here the CDR3 DNA reads TGTGCCAGCACCCCCGGGACGTCGAATGAAAAACTGTTTTTT.

This clonotype was observed a single time. Since the CDR3 does not end with the conserved phenylalanine or tryptophan, this likely comes from a read error. The chain combines TRBV7-9 with TRBJ1-1, with D possibly being TRBD1 (6 bases). The CDR3 loop spans 14 amino acids. Germline V gene data show CDR1 as SEHNR and CDR2 as FQNEAQ (reference sequence). The germline V and J ends were trimmed by 5 bases and 7 bases, with 17 bases remaining between them. CDR3 DNA: TGTGCCAGCAGCCTTTCCGGGGGCGCCGGTGAAGCTTTCTCT. It codes for CASSLSGGAGEAFS.

In this sample, this clonotype turned up a few times. The CDR3 region is CASMGGTGWDTQYF. As DNA, the CDR3 is TGTGCCAGCATGGGGGGAACGGGTTGGGATACGCAGTATTTT. The chain carries TRBV27 and TRBJ2-3, with D perhaps TRBD2 (6 bases). V gave up 7 bases and J gave up 6 bases, with 17 bases separating them. This CDR3 spans 14 amino acids. Germline CDR1 MNHEY, CDR2 SMNVEV (reference sequence).

The chain uses TRBV20-1 and TRBJ2-5, with 8 bases lining up with TRBD2. This CDR3 has 15 residues. The V gene end was trimmed by 5 bases and the J gene end by 0 bases; junction bases not matched to a gene: 8. Germline lookup yields CDR1 DFQATT and CDR2 SNEGSKA (reference sequence). CDR3 sequence: CSALSPGGYQETQYF. For the CDR3, the DNA is TGCAGTGCTTTATCACCGGGGGGGTACCAAGAGACCCAGTACTTC.

This clonotype showed up just once. The rearrangement uses TRBV19 and TRBJ1-6, with D uncertain. In germline, CDR1 is LNHDA, CDR2 SQIVND (reference sequence). The germline V and J ends were trimmed by 2 bases and 9 bases, with 8 bases remaining between them. The CDR3 is 13 amino acids. The chain's CDR3 is CASSITRGSPLHF. The CDR3 DNA follows: TGTGCCAGTAGTATAACCCGTGGTTCACCCCTCCACTTT.

The V and J genes are TRBV12-3 or TRBV12-4 and TRBJ1-2; D not certain. V was shortened by 2 bases and J by 6 bases, with 16 bases between the two germline ends. The CDR3 totals 15 residues. CDR3 nucleotide sequence: TGTGCCAGCAGTTTAATACCGGCCGGGGATAATGGCTACACCTTC. It codes for CASSLIPAGDNGYTF.

The chain recombines TRBV19 with TRBJ1-2, with D unresolved. Germline CDR1 reads LNHDA; CDR2 reads SQIVND (reference sequence). The CDR3 loop spans 16 amino acids. V was cut by 6 bases and J by 0 bases, with 17 bases left in between. The CDR3 nucleotides are TGTGCCAGTAGCCAAGCCCGCGGACGGACTAACTATGGCTACACCTTC. Residues: CASSQARGRTNYGYTF.